One and the same sample provided the 28 T cell receptor beta chains below, sequenced in a study of cytomegalovirus exposure and HLA in healthy donors. The PCR was carried out with 60 Vbeta primers and 13 Jbeta primers. Measured with immunoSEQ multiplex PCR; TCRdb has only the in-frame clones, and not every one. Found here are fewer than 150,000 clones, around 73% of them singletons; the top ten hold more than 0.95%. The sequenced sample was PBMCs. Receptor source: a man aged 50 to 59 in good health and CMV-seronegative.

This chain's CDR3 is CAISDRQGNSPLHF. The CDR3 nucleotides read TGTGCCATCAGTGATAGACAGGGGAATTCACCCCTCCACTTT. V gene TRBV10-3 combines with J gene TRBJ1-6, with TRBD1 matching over 8 bases. Germline assignment: CDR1 ENHRY and CDR2 SYGVKD. The CDR3 spans 14 residues. Trimming at V came to 3 bases and at J to 7 bases, leaving 2 bases not matched to a gene.

V usage is TRBV5-4 and J usage is TRBJ2-7, with a weak D call TRBD2 (6 bases). CDR1 and CDR2 (germline): SGHNT, YYREEE (reference sequence). Trimming shortened V by 6 bases and J by 0 bases, and 10 bases separated the two germline ends. The CDR3 sequence is 13 residues long. Here the CDR3 DNA reads TGTGCCAGCAAATCCGGGAGCTCCTACGAGCAGTACTTC. It codes for CASKSGSSYEQYF.

The chain couples TRBV30 to TRBJ2-3; 7 bases fit TRBD2. The CDR3 runs to 12 residues. Germline CDR1 and CDR2: GTSNPN and SVGIG (reference sequence). V dropped 6 bases and J dropped 3; count of bases not matched to a gene: 3. The chain's CDR3 is CACLSGTDTQYF. For the CDR3, the DNA is TGTGCCTGCCTTAGCGGGACAGATACGCAGTATTTT.

The chain couples TRBV29-1 to TRBJ1-3; no definite D call. Between the trimmed V and J ends, which lost 6 bases and 0 bases, there was a span of 12 bases. The length of the CDR3 is 14 residues. CDR1 SQVTM and CDR2 ANQGSEA come from the germline V gene. DNA for the CDR3: TGCAGCGTGACTACACGAAGCTCTGGAAACACCATATATTTT. This encodes CSVTTRSSGNTIYF.

The V gene is TRBV4-2, the J gene TRBJ2-5; TRBD1 matches 9 bases. This CDR3 has 16 amino acids. Germline lookup yields CDR1 LGHNA and CDR2 YNFKEQ. J was trimmed by 3 bases and V by 1 base; bases with no gene match: 6. CDR3 amino acids: CASSQAQGAGEETQYF. The CDR3 DNA reads TGTGCCAGCAGCCAAGCACAGGGGGCAGGGGAAGAGACCCAGTACTTC.

The V and J genes are TRBV9 and TRBJ1-1; a possible D gene is TRBD1 (6 bases). Germline V lookup: CDR1 SGDLS, CDR2 YYNGEE. The CDR3 is 15 amino acids. V dropped 3 bases and J dropped 1 base, with 13 bases sitting between them. DNA of the CDR3: TGTGCCAGCAGCGCGGAACCACAGGGGAACACTGAAGCTTTCTTT. Its protein is CASSAEPQGNTEAFF.

The chain employs TRBV28 and TRBJ2-1; 8 bases agree with TRBD1. CDR3 length: 14 amino acids. Germline V lookup: CDR1 MDHEN, CDR2 SYDVKM. V trimming: 3 bases; J trimming: 6 bases; junction bases outside the gene matches: 4. The CDR3 loop is CASSFPRGRNEQFF. CDR3 DNA: TGTGCCAGCAGTTTCCCCAGGGGGCGCAATGAGCAGTTCTTC.

This clone appeared a few times. The genes are TRBV7-9 and TRBJ2-5; 8 nucleotides agree with TRBD2. The CDR3 has 14 amino acids. Trimming took 5 bases from V and 5 from J; bases not matched to a gene: 7. The V gene's germline CDR1 is SEHNR and CDR2 FQNEAQ (reference sequence). Here the CDR3 reads CASSPGGARETQYF. For the CDR3, the DNA is TGTGCCAGCAGCCCCGGGGGGGCCAGGGAGACCCAGTACTTC.

The genes are TRBV7-9 and TRBJ2-7, with 8 positions matching TRBD2. The CDR3 totals 15 residues. The J segment lost 9 bases and the V segment lost 7 bases, leaving 17 bases of the junction unmatched. Germline assignment: CDR1 SEHNR and CDR2 FQNEAQ (reference sequence). The chain's CDR3 is CASTSTREAGEVQYF. The DNA of the CDR3 is TGTGCCAGCACTTCAACCCGGGAAGCGGGAGAGGTGCAGTACTTC. Full variable domain (rest looked up from reference TRBV7-9 and TRBJ2-7): DTGVSQNPRHKITKRGQNVTFRCDPISEHNRLYWYRQTLGQGPEFLTYFQNEAQLEKSRLLSDRFSAERPKGSFSTLEIQRTEQGDSAMYLCASTSTREAGEVQYFGPGTRLTVT.

V gene TRBV30 combines with J gene TRBJ2-5; 10 nucleotides align to TRBD1. Germline V gene data show CDR1 as GTSNPN and CDR2 as SVGIG (reference sequence). After removal of 3 bases from V and 2 bases from J, the junction contained 9 bases not matched to a gene. This CDR3 has 16 residues. The CDR3 bases are TGTGCCTGGAGCGGGCCGGGACAGGGGATACAAGAGACCCAGTACTTC. It specifies CAWSGPGQGIQETQYF.

The chain joins TRBV30 to TRBJ2-7; D may be TRBD2 (5 bases). The V end was cut by 5 bases, the J end by 2 bases, with 7 bases between. The CDR3 is 11 residues long. Germline CDR1 reads GTSNPN; CDR2 reads SVGIG (reference sequence). The CDR3 loop reads CAWRDPYEQYF. The CDR3 region has the DNA TGTGCCTGGCGGGATCCCTACGAGCAGTACTTC.

J is TRBJ1-6 and V is TRBV6-6; TRBD1 is a possible D gene (5 bases). This CDR3 is 14 amino acids long. V lost 7 bases, J lost 8 bases, and 15 bases lay in between. The germline V gene encodes CDR1 MNHNY and CDR2 SVGAGI (reference sequence). The CDR3 loop is CASIPGGSHSPLHF. The CDR3 DNA reads as TGTGCCAGCATCCCCGGGGGATCTCATTCACCCCTCCACTTT.

This chain links TRBV30 with TRBJ1-2; D possibly corresponds to TRBD1 (5 bases). Germline CDR1 reads GTSNPN; CDR2 reads SVGIG (reference sequence). Trimming removed 2 bases at V and 7 bases at J, with 14 bases between. The CDR3 has 13 amino acids. The CDR3 loop reads CAWSIGGGCGYTF. The DNA of the CDR3 is TGTGCCTGGAGTATTGGGGGGGGATGTGGCTACACCTTC.

Worth noting for this clone: This CDR3 is also generated by other DNA sequences in the sample. The chain links TRBV28 to TRBJ2-5; D not certain. Germline V gene sequence: CDR1 MDHEN, CDR2 SYDVKM. V was cut by 4 bases and J by 4 bases, with 7 bases left in between. This CDR3 is 12 amino acids long. CDR3 coding DNA: TGTGCCAGCAGTTCCGGGTTAGAGACCCAGTACTTC. As protein: CASSSGLETQYF.

With regard to this clone: A junction boundary mismatches the germline segment, possibly from a read error. The CDR3 bases are TGCGCCGGCAGTGAAGATGGGACAGGGGGCACTGAAGCTTTCTTT. Its translation is CAGSEDGTGGTEAFF. This chain links TRBV10-2 with TRBJ1-1, with 11 bases fitting TRBD1. Germline CDR1 and CDR2: WSHSY and SAAADI. The CDR3 runs 15 residues.

The gene calls are TRBV9 and TRBJ1-3; D perhaps matches TRBD1 (5 bases). The CDR3 runs 14 residues. V dropped 2 bases and J dropped 0 bases, with 6 bases sitting between them. Per germline, CDR1 SGDLS and CDR2 YYNGEE. CDR3 DNA sequence: TGTGCCAGCAGCGTCGACAGCTCTGGAAACACCATATATTTT. This translates into CASSVDSSGNTIYF.

The chain carries TRBV5-1 and TRBJ2-7; possible D gene TRBD1, 6 bases. Germline V gene lookup returns CDR1 SGHRS and CDR2 YFSETQ. This CDR3 has 12 amino acids. V dropped 2 bases and J dropped 6 bases, with 9 bases sitting between them. The CDR3 sequence: CASSFTGLEQYF. In DNA, the CDR3 is TGCGCCAGCAGCTTCACAGGGCTCGAGCAGTACTTC.

This clone has just a few counts. The rearrangement links TRBV29-1 to TRBJ1-1, with D possibly TRBD1 on 5 matching bases. V was cut by 2 bases and J by 6 bases, with 7 bases left in between. This CDR3 region has 11 residues. Germline CDR1 and CDR2: SQVTM and ANQGSEA. DNA for the CDR3: TGCAGCGTTGAAACAGGAGCTGAAGCTTTCTTT. Amino acid sequence: CSVETGAEAFF.

The CDR3 DNA reads as TGTGCCAGCAGCTTGTGGCCGGACAGGGGAGAGACCCAGTACTTC. As protein: CASSLWPDRGETQYF. The chain has TRBV5-5 and TRBJ2-5; 9 nucleotides agree with TRBD1. This CDR3 region has 15 residues. CDR1 is SGHKS and CDR2 is YYEKEE in the germline V gene (reference sequence). J lost 4 bases, V lost 1 base, and 5 bases had no gene match.

The CDR3 DNA is TGTGCCAGCAAAGCCGTTAATGAAAAACTGTTTTTT. Amino acid sequence: CASKAVNEKLFF. The V and J genes are TRBV6-1 and TRBJ1-4; D remains unclear. V shed 7 bases and J shed 4 bases, with 7 bases lying between them. Germline V gene sequence: CDR1 MNHNS, CDR2 SASEGT. The CDR3 contains 12 residues.

This rearrangement joins TRBV5-1 to TRBJ2-7; TRBD1 matches at 7 bases. The germline gives CDR1 SGHRS, CDR2 YFSETQ. Trimming removed 3 bases from V and 3 bases from J; junction bases left unmatched: 3. The CDR3 consists of 13 residues. CDR3 sequence: CASSWTGIYEQYF. The CDR3 DNA follows: TGCGCCAGCAGCTGGACAGGAATCTACGAGCAGTACTTC.

At least ten counts were recorded for this clone. This chain links TRBV7-9 with TRBJ2-4; 9 bases are a match to TRBD2. J lost 3 bases, V lost 8 bases, and 8 bases had no gene match. This CDR3 comprises 15 residues. Germline CDR1 SEHNR, CDR2 FQNEAQ (reference sequence). CDR3 in amino acids: CASSGAGGGKNIQYF. The DNA of the CDR3 is TGTGCCAGCTCGGGAGCGGGAGGTGGCAAAAACATTCAGTACTTC.

V gene TRBV5-5 combines with J gene TRBJ2-7; no clear D gene. This CDR3 contains 13 residues. The V end was cut by 3 bases, the J end by 4 bases, with 11 bases between. Germline-derived CDR1 and CDR2 are SGHKS and YYEKEE (reference sequence). Written as DNA, the CDR3 is TGTGCCAGCAGCTCCGCGGTAGGTTACGAGCAGTACTTC. Amino acids: CASSSAVGYEQYF.

V gene TRBV28 combines with J gene TRBJ2-7; 13 nucleotides align to TRBD2. Germline CDR1 and CDR2: MDHEN and SYDVKM. Losses at the gene ends were 9 bases for V and 5 bases for J; bases not matched to a gene: 10. This CDR3 contains 15 residues. In DNA form, the CDR3 reads TGTGCCAGTTCCCAGGGACTAGCGGGACTCCACGAGCAGTACTTC. It specifies CASSQGLAGLHEQYF.

The chain couples TRBV28 to TRBJ1-3; D is unresolved. The CDR3 contains 15 residues. The ends were cut back, 5 bases at V and 3 bases at J, with 14 bases in the middle. CDR1 and CDR2 from the germline V gene are MDHEN and SYDVKM. The CDR3 protein is CASSPHGAGGNTIYF. The CDR3 DNA reads as TGTGCCAGCAGTCCACACGGAGCGGGTGGAAACACCATATATTTT. The whole variable domain, remainder taken from reference TRBV28 and TRBJ1-3, is DVKVTQSSRYLVKRTGEKVFLECVQDMDHENMFWYRQDPGLGLRLIYFSYDVKMKEKGDIPEGYSVSREKKERFSLILESASTNQTSMYLCASSPHGAGGNTIYFGEGSWLTVV.

The genes are TRBV25-1 and TRBJ2-3; 12 nucleotides agree with TRBD2. V shed 3 bases, J shed 5 bases, and the junction held 6 bases outside the gene matches. The CDR3 length is 16 residues. Germline CDR1 and CDR2: MGHDK and SYGVNS. CDR3 loop: CASSDASGRAIDTQYF. The CDR3 nucleotides are TGTGCCAGCAGTGATGCTAGCGGGAGGGCCATAGATACGCAGTATTTT.

The J gene is TRBJ1-2, the V gene TRBV14, with a possible D match to TRBD1 (6 bases). This CDR3 comprises 19 residues. Germline values: CDR1 SGHDN, CDR2 FVKESK. The germline V and J ends were trimmed by 1 base and 2 bases, with 23 bases remaining between them. The CDR3 protein is CASSQASTGIGDRNYGYTF. CDR3 nucleotide sequence: TGTGCCAGCAGCCAAGCCTCTACAGGGATAGGTGACCGGAACTATGGCTACACCTTC.

The chain carries TRBV5-4 and TRBJ1-2, with 8 nucleotides matching TRBD1. CDR3 length: 16 amino acids. Losses at the gene ends were 2 bases for V and 8 bases for J; bases not matched to a gene: 14. Germline CDR1 reads SGHNT; CDR2 reads YYREEE (reference sequence). The CDR3 loop is CASSFSLGQGQEGYTF. CDR3 bases: TGTGCCAGCAGCTTTAGTCTAGGACAGGGCCAGGAGGGCTACACCTTC. The variable domain in full, completed from reference TRBV5-4 and TRBJ1-2, reads ETGVTQSPTHLIKTRGQQVTLRCSSQSGHNTVSWYQQALGQGPQFIFQYYREEENGRGNFPPRFSGLQFPNYSSELNVNALELDDSALYLCASSFSLGQGQEGYTFGSGTRLTVV.